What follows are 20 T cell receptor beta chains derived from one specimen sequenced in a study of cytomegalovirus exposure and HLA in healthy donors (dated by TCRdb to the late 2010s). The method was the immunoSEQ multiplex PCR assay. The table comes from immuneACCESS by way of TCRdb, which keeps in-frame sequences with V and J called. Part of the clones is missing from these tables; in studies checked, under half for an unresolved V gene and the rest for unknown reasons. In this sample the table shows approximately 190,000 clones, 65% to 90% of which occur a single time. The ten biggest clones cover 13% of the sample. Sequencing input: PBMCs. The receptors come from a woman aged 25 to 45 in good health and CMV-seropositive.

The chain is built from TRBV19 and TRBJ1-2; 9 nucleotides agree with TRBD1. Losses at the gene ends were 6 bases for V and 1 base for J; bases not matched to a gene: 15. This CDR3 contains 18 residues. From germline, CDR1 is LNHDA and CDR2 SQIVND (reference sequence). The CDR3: CASRRKSSGTGNNYGYTF. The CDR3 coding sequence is TGTGCCAGTAGGCGGAAAAGTTCCGGGACAGGGAATAACTATGGCTACACCTTC.

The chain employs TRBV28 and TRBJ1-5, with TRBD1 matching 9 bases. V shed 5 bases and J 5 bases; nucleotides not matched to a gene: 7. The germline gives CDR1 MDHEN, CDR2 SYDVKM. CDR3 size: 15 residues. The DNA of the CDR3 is TGTGCCAGCAGTCCACGACAGGGGGTCGATCAGCCCCAGCATTTT. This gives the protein CASSPRQGVDQPQHF. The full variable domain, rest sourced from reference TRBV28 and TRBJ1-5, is DVKVTQSSRYLVKRTGEKVFLECVQDMDHENMFWYRQDPGLGLRLIYFSYDVKMKEKGDIPEGYSVSREKKERFSLILESASTNQTSMYLCASSPRQGVDQPQHFGDGTRLSIL.

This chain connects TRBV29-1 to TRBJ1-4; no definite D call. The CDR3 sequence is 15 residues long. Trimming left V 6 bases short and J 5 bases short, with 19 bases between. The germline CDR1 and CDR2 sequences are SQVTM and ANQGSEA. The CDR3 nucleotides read TGCAGCGTCGCTCCGAGCGGGGTGCCCAATGAAAAACTGTTTTTT. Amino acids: CSVAPSGVPNEKLFF.

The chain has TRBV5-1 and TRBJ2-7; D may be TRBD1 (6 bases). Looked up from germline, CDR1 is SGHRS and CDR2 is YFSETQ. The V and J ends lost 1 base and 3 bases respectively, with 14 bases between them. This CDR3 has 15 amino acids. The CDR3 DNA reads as TGCGCCAGCAGCTTGAACCCAGCGGACAGCTACGAGCAGTACTTC. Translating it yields CASSLNPADSYEQYF.

The CDR3 sequence is CASSLSGTSSYEQYF. The CDR3 DNA follows: TGCGCCAGCAGCCTTTCCGGGACTAGCTCCTACGAGCAGTACTTC. This rearrangement joins TRBV4-1 to TRBJ2-7; 8 bases map to TRBD2. Germline V lookup: CDR1 MGHRA, CDR2 YSYEKL. There are 15 residues in the CDR3. V lost 4 bases to trimming and J lost 0 bases; unmatched junction nucleotides: 5.

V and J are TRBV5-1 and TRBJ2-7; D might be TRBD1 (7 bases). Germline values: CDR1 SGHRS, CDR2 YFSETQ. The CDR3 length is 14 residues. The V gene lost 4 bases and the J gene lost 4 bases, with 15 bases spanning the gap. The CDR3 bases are TGCGCCAGCAGCCCGGAGGGGACAGAGTACGAGCAGTACTTC. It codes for CASSPEGTEYEQYF.

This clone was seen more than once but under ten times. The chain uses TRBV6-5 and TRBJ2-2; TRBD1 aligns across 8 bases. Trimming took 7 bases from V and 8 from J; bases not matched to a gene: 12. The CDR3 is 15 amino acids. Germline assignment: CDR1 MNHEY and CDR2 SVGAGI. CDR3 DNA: TGTGCCAGCACCCCGACCGGACAGGGCATAGGGGAGCTGTTTTTT. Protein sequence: CASTPTGQGIGELFF.

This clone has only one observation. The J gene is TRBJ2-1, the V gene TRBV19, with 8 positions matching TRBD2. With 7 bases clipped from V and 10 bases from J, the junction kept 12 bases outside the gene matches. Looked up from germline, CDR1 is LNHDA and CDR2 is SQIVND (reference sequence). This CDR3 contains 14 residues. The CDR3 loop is CASTSGSDIREQFF. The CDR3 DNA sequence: TGTGCCAGTACGAGCGGGAGCGATATCCGGGAGCAGTTCTTC.

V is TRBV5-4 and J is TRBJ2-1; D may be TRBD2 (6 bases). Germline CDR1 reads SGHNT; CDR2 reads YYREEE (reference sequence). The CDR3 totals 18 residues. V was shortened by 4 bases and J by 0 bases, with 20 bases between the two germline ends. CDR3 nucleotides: TGTGCCAGCAGCGCGCCCCCGGGCCGGGGGAGCTCCTACAATGAGCAGTTCTTC. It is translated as CASSAPPGRGSSYNEQFF.

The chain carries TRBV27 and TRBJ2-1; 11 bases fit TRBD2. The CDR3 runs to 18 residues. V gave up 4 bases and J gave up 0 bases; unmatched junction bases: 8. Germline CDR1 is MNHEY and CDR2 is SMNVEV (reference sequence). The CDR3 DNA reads TGTGCCAGCAGTTCCCGCCTAGCGGGAGGTTACTCCTACAATGAGCAGTTCTTC. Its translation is CASSSRLAGGYSYNEQFF.

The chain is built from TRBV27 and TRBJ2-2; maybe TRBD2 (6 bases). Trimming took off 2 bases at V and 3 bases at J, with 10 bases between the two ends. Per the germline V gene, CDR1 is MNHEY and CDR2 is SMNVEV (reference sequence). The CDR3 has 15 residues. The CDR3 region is CASSLSGPDTGELFF. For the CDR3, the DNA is TGTGCCAGCAGTTTAAGCGGGCCGGACACCGGGGAGCTGTTTTTT.

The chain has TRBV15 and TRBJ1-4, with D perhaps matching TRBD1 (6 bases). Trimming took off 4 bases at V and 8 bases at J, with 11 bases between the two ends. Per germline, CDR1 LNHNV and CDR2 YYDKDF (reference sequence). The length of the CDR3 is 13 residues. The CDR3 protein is CATSTSQGEKLFF. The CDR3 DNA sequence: TGTGCCACCAGCACGTCCCAGGGGGAAAAACTGTTTTTT.

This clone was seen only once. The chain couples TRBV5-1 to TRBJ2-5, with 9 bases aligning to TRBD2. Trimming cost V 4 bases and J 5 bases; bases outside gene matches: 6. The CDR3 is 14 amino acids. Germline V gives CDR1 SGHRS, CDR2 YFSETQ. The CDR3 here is CASSRVAGAETQYF. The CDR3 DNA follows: TGCGCCAGCAGCAGAGTAGCGGGAGCTGAGACCCAGTACTTC.

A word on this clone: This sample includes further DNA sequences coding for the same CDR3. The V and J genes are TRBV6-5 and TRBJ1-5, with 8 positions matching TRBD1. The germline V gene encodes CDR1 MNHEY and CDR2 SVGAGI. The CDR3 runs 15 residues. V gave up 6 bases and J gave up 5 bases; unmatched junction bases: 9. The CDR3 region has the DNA TGTGCCAGCAGCAGATCCGGGACAGGTGATCAGCCCCAGCATTTT. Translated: CASSRSGTGDQPQHF.

DNA for the CDR3: TGTGCCAGTTCAGACGGGGACATCTACGAGCAGTACTTC. Its protein product is CASSDGDIYEQYF. This rearrangement joins TRBV2 to TRBJ2-7, with a tentative D call TRBD1 (6 bases). The CDR3 is made up of 13 amino acids. CDR1 SNHLY and CDR2 FYNNEI come from the germline V gene. V lost 9 bases to trimming and J lost 3 bases, with 15 bases between them.

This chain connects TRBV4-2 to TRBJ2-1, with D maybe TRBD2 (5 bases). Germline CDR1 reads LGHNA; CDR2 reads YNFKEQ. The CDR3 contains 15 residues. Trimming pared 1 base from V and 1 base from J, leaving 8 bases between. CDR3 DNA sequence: TGTGCCAGCAGCCAAGGGGAGATTTCCTACAATGAGCAGTTCTTC. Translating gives CASSQGEISYNEQFF.

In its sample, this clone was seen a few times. The CDR3 protein is CASSEATDRGPRYTF. The CDR3 DNA reads TGTGCCAGCAGTGAAGCTACGGACAGGGGGCCTCGCTACACCTTC. The chain has TRBV6-1 and TRBJ1-2, with 11 bases that match TRBD1. There are 15 residues in the CDR3. CDR1 MNHNS and CDR2 SASEGT come from the germline V gene. V was clipped by 0 bases and J by 9 bases; unmatched bases: 6.

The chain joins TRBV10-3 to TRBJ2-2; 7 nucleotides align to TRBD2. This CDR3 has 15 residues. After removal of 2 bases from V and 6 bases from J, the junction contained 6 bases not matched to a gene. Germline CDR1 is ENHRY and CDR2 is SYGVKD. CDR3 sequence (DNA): TGTGCCATCAGTGAGAAGACTAGCAGAGCCGGGGAGCTGTTTTTT. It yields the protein CAISEKTSRAGELFF.

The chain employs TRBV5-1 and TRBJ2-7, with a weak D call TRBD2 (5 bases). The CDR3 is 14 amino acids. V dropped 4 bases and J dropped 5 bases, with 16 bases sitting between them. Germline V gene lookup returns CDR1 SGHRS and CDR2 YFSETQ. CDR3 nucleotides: TGCGCCAGCAGCAGTATAGGAGGTGGGGACGAGCAGTACTTC. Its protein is CASSSIGGGDEQYF.

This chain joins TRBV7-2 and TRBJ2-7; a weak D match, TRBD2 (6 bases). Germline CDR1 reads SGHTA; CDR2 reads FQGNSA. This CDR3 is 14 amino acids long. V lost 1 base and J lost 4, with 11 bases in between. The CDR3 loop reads CASSLGGLKYEQYF. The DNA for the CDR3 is TGTGCCAGCAGCTTAGGGGGACTTAAGTACGAGCAGTACTTC.